This TCR beta chain originates from a study of OX40 agonist ivuxolimab in advanced cancers. The method was immunoSEQ multiplex PCR; TCRdb's version includes in-frame clones alone and lacks a portion of them. The sample has tens of thousands of clones, 82% seen once. Germline CDR1 and CDR2: SGHNT and YYREEE (reference sequence). V was cut by 1 base and J by 1 base, with 9 bases left in between. The CDR3 totals 14 residues. The chain carries TRBV5-4 and TRBJ2-7; the D gene is possibly TRBD2 (5 bases). The sequenced sample was CD4+ or CD8+ T cells sorted from blood, obtained in a trial of the OX40 agonist ivuxolimab. This sequence originates from an adult with an advanced solid tumor such as melanoma, head and neck, liver or kidney cancer. The CDR3 region has the DNA TGTGCCAGCAGCTTGCGGGAAGGTTCCTACGAGCAGTACTTC. Encoded protein: CASSLREGSYEQYF.